Below, 2 T cell receptor beta chains from the same sample are listed, as sequenced in a study of blood T cell repertoires in COVID-19. TCRdb keeps only in-frame clones here, not all; method: immunoSEQ multiplex PCR. Among some 290,000 clones, about 86% were seen once, and the ten largest hold about 3.6%. Input material: peripheral blood. The receptors shown here come from a man aged 18 to 29 with active or convalescent COVID-19.

This clone was seen a handful of times. The chain is built from TRBV30 and TRBJ2-7, with TRBD2 identical over 10 bases. The germline V gene encodes CDR1 GTSNPN and CDR2 SVGIG (reference sequence). The trim removed 3 bases at V and 3 bases at J, leaving 5 bases unmatched. The CDR3 has 14 residues. CDR3 loop: CAWSAGTSVYEQYF. In DNA form, the CDR3 reads TGTGCCTGGAGCGCCGGGACTAGCGTCTACGAGCAGTACTTC.

This rearrangement joins TRBV19 to TRBJ1-5, with D possibly being TRBD1 (5 bases). Trimming shortened V by 4 bases and J by 4 bases, and 17 bases separated the two germline ends. The CDR3 runs 16 residues. The germline CDR1 and CDR2 sequences are LNHDA and SQIVND (reference sequence). CDR3 nucleotides: TGTGCCAGTAGTAATCCCGTCCGGGGGTTGAATCAGCCCCAGCATTTT. It specifies CASSNPVRGLNQPQHF.